Below, 14 T cell receptor beta chains from the same sample are listed, as sequenced in a study of shared clonotypes between healthy human individuals. Using immunoSEQ multiplex PCR, the repertoire was profiled, and TCRdb retains in-frame clones only, with some absent. The sample records millions of clones, approximately 94% being singletons. Material: naive CD4+ T cells sorted from blood. The subset denotes: CD45RA+ positively selected. The receptors come from a man aged 18 to 29 in good health.

Details on this clone: Other DNA sequences in the sample encode the same CDR3. The chain is built from TRBV7-9 and TRBJ2-5; 10 bases align to TRBD1. The V gene's germline CDR1 is SEHNR and CDR2 FQNEAQ (reference sequence). This CDR3 comprises 13 residues. Losses at the gene ends were 5 bases for V and 5 bases for J; bases not matched to a gene: 2. The CDR3 sequence is CASSLGQGETQYF. The CDR3 DNA reads as TGTGCCAGCAGCCTGGGACAGGGGGAGACCCAGTACTTC.

The V gene is TRBV10-3, the J gene TRBJ2-7, with 7 bases fitting TRBD1. Trimming cost V 6 bases and J 2 bases; bases outside gene matches: 1. Germline lookup yields CDR1 ENHRY and CDR2 SYGVKD. This CDR3 has 12 amino acids. The CDR3 here is CAIRGQAYEQYF. CDR3 DNA: TGTGCCATCAGAGGACAGGCCTACGAGCAGTACTTC.

This clone was seen once. J is TRBJ2-7 and V is TRBV19; 7 bases fit TRBD1. This CDR3 comprises 14 residues. Germline V gene lookup returns CDR1 LNHDA and CDR2 SQIVND (reference sequence). Trimming cost V 3 bases and J 5 bases; bases outside gene matches: 7. This chain's CDR3 is CASSIARQGDEQYF. The CDR3 DNA follows: TGTGCCAGTAGTATTGCCCGACAGGGAGACGAGCAGTACTTC.

This chain uses TRBV29-1 with TRBJ2-3; the match to TRBD2 covers 9 bases. V shed 8 bases, J shed 1 base, and the junction held 4 bases outside the gene matches. This CDR3 is 13 amino acids long. Germline V gene data show CDR1 as SQVTM and CDR2 as ANQGSEA. CDR3 residues: CSFSSGGTDTQYF. The CDR3 nucleotides read TGCAGCTTTTCTAGCGGGGGCACAGATACGCAGTATTTT.

The chain joins TRBV10-3 to TRBJ2-1; TRBD2 matches at 12 bases. The germline CDR1 and CDR2 sequences are ENHRY and SYGVKD. The CDR3 consists of 18 residues. V shed 4 bases, J shed 3 bases, and the junction held 10 bases outside the gene matches. The CDR3 coding sequence is TGTGCCATCAGTGGGACTAGCGGGAAGGACCCTTTCTACAATGAGCAGTTCTTC. The encoded protein is CAISGTSGKDPFYNEQFF.

V usage is TRBV28 and J usage is TRBJ1-5; TRBD1 might be the D (5 bases). The germline V gene has CDR1 MDHEN and CDR2 SYDVKM. The germline V and J ends were trimmed by 8 bases and 1 base, with 15 bases remaining between them. This CDR3 has 15 amino acids. The CDR3 region is CASDLGGLSNQPQHF. The CDR3 DNA reads as TGTGCCAGCGACCTGGGGGGATTGAGCAATCAGCCCCAGCATTTT.

V and J are TRBV27 and TRBJ2-1; 11 bases are a match to TRBD2. The CDR3 sequence is 19 residues long. The J segment lost 0 bases and the V segment lost 5 bases, leaving 12 bases of the junction unmatched. Germline V gene lookup returns CDR1 MNHEY and CDR2 SMNVEV (reference sequence). The CDR3 protein is CASSRALTSGISSYNEQFF. The CDR3 nucleotides read TGTGCCAGCAGTAGGGCCTTGACTAGCGGGATCTCCTCCTACAATGAGCAGTTCTTC.

The V gene is TRBV2, the J gene TRBJ1-6; D is perhaps TRBD1 (6 bases). CDR1 is SNHLY, CDR2 FYNNEI, per germline. Trimming cost V 2 bases and J 11 bases, with 13 bases left between them. CDR3 length: 14 amino acids. The CDR3 loop is CASSERGHPTPLHF. As DNA, the CDR3 is TGTGCCAGCAGTGAACGGGGACACCCTACACCCCTCCACTTT.

This chain uses TRBV30 with TRBJ1-5, with 12 bases lining up with TRBD1. V lost 0 bases, J lost 7 bases, and 7 bases stayed unmatched. This CDR3 is 16 amino acids long. Germline V gene data show CDR1 as GTSNPN and CDR2 as SVGIG (reference sequence). The CDR3 here is CAWSVLGTGGLQPQHF. The CDR3 DNA reads TGTGCCTGGAGTGTACTAGGGACAGGGGGCTTGCAGCCCCAGCATTTT.

The V gene is TRBV11-2, the J gene TRBJ1-2; unclear D gene. Germline V gives CDR1 SGHAT, CDR2 FQNNGV. V shed 1 base and J shed 6 bases, with 15 bases lying between them. The CDR3 loop spans 15 amino acids. The CDR3 DNA reads as TGTGCCAGCAGCTTAGGTCCTTTCGGGGAAGATGGCTACACCTTC. Translating it yields CASSLGPFGEDGYTF.

The rearrangement joins TRBV2 to TRBJ2-1, with 7 bases matching TRBD2. This CDR3 has 12 residues. J lost 5 bases, V lost 8 bases, and 3 bases had no gene match. Germline V gene sequence: CDR1 SNHLY, CDR2 FYNNEI. CDR3 coding DNA: TGTGCCAGCGGACTAGGGCACAATGAGCAGTTCTTC. It yields the protein CASGLGHNEQFF. Drawing the rest from reference TRBV2 and TRBJ2-1, the complete variable domain is EPEVTQTPSHQVTQMGQEVILRCVPISNHLYFYWYRQILGQKVEFLVSFYNNEISEKSEIFDDQFSVERPDGSNFTLKIRSTKLEDSAMYFCASGLGHNEQFFGPGTRLTVL.

The chain recombines TRBV23-1 with TRBJ2-1; TRBD2 might be the D (7 bases). Being an ORF, TRBV23-1 has a function that is uncertain. V dropped 9 bases and J dropped 10 bases, with 19 bases sitting between them. The CDR3 loop spans 13 amino acids. The CDR3 coding sequence is TGCGCCAGTACTACGGGAGGCGACAGGGAGCAGTTCTTC. It translates to CASTTGGDREQFF.

The V call is TRBV7-2, the J call TRBJ2-1; the match to TRBD2 covers 13 bases. V lost 1 base to trimming and J lost 6 bases; unmatched junction nucleotides: 6. The germline CDR1 and CDR2 sequences are SGHTA and FQGNSA. CDR3 length: 17 amino acids. In DNA, the CDR3 is TGTGCCAGCAGCTTAGGTGGGACTAGCGGGAAGCGCAATGAGCAGTTCTTC. This sequence encodes CASSLGGTSGKRNEQFF.

The chain uses TRBV18 and TRBJ2-2, with D perhaps assigned TRBD1 or TRBD2 (5 bases each). There are 18 residues in the CDR3. The V and J ends lost 2 bases and 4 bases respectively, with 20 bases between them. The germline V gene has CDR1 KGHSH and CDR2 LQKENI. The CDR3 DNA reads TGTGCCAGCTCACCATCCCACGCCGGACACGCGGGCACCGGGGAGCTGTTTTTT. Translated: CASSPSHAGHAGTGELFF.